A selection of T cell receptor beta chains follows, all from one sample in a study of CD8 T cells in ankylosing spondylitis. TCRdb re-analysed the 5' RACE reads in MiXCR, keeping a single row per CDR3 protein. The sample holds roughly 250,000 distinct CDR3 sequences; roughly a tenth are singletons and the top ten take 2.6%. Sequenced sample: blood, either unsorted or a sorted T cell fraction (not recorded which). All receptors derive from a male donor with ankylosing spondylitis or in good health (not recorded which). The CDR3 runs from the conserved cysteine through the conserved F or W. Each record gives: CDR3 length, clone size, J gene, D gene, V gene, CDR3 protein, CDR3 DNA. The D gene is left open where the match is weak. Clone size is not always given. Where it is, it says once, few, many or a class for expanded clones.

16 many TRBJ2-1 - TRBV11-1 CASSLARQGHYNEQFF TGTGCCAGCAGCTTAGCGCGGCAGGGACACTACAATGAGCAGTTCTTC
17 many TRBJ1-4 - TRBV5-7 CASSSGGAGRTNEKLFF TGTGCCAGCAGCTCCGGAGGGGCAGGACGAACTAATGAAAAACTGTTTTTT
15 many TRBJ2-3 - TRBV29-1 CSVEDAGISTDTQYF TGCAGCGTTGAAGATGCCGGAATCAGCACAGATACGCAGTATTTT
17 many TRBJ2-6 TRBD1 TRBV10-3 CAIKGDRGISGANVLTF TGTGCCATCAAAGGGGACAGGGGCATATCTGGGGCCAACGTCCTGACTTTC
16 many TRBJ2-1 - TRBV6-1 CASSPGGTGPYNEQFF TGTGCCAGCAGTCCCGGGGGGACAGGACCCTACAATGAGCAGTTCTTC
13 many TRBJ1-1 - TRBV29-1 CSVSGRVGTEAFF TGCAGCGTTTCAGGGAGGGTTGGCACTGAAGCTTTCTTT
16 many TRBJ1-4 - TRBV7-9 CASSTTSGPDWEKLFF TGTGCCAGCAGTACCACCTCGGGGCCCGATTGGGAAAAACTGTTTTTT
16 few TRBJ2-2 TRBD2 TRBV7-2 CASSLALRGGGGELFF TGTGCCAGCAGCTTAGCGCTCCGGGGGGGCGGCGGGGAGCTGTTTTTT
15 many TRBJ2-1 - TRBV6-1 CASSDVLLSYNEQFF TGTGCCAGCTCGGACGTCCTTCTCTCCTACAATGAGCAGTTCTTC
15 few TRBJ2-1 TRBD2 TRBV7-9 CASSLAGGVYNEQFF TGTGCCAGCAGCTTAGCCGGGGGGGTTTACAATGAGCAGTTCTTC
15 many TRBJ2-3 - TRBV5-1 CASSSTTELVGVQYF TGCGCCAGCAGCTCGACCACCGAGCTTGTGGGGGTGCAGTATTTT
18 - TRBJ2-2 TRBD2 TRBV5-1 CASSPWGPGLASTGELFF TGCGCCAGCAGCCCGTGGGGTCCCGGACTAGCGTCCACCGGGGAGCTGTTTTTT
14 many TRBJ1-2 - TRBV20-1 CSAPNRTGNYGYTF TGCAGTGCTCCCAACCGGACGGGGAACTATGGCTACACCTTC
13 many TRBJ1-1 - TRBV7-9 CASSGGTDTEAFF TGTGCCAGCAGTGGGGGCACGGACACTGAAGCTTTCTTT
15 many TRBJ2-3 TRBD1 TRBV7-8 CASSGRQGALDTQYF TGTGCCAGCAGCGGACGACAGGGGGCTTTAGATACGCAGTATTTT
14 - TRBJ1-1 - TRBV30 CAWMPGTGNTEAFF TGTGCCTGGATGCCCGGGACTGGGAACACTGAAGCTTTCTTT
11 few TRBJ2-7 - TRBV2 CASRDPGWQYF TGTGCCAGCAGAGACCCGGGCTGGCAGTACTTC
14 many TRBJ2-5 TRBD1 TRBV29-1 CSVGEGGAGETQYF TGCAGCGTCGGTGAAGGGGGCGCTGGAGAGACCCAGTACTTC
12 - TRBJ2-7 - TRBV28 CASSLEIYEQYF TGTGCCAGCAGTTTGGAGATCTACGAGCAGTACTTC
14 many TRBJ2-7 - TRBV5-6 CASSSIQGRVEQYF TGTGCCAGCAGCTCGATACAGGGGAGGGTCGAGCAGTACTTC
15 many TRBJ1-1 TRBD1 TRBV5-1 CASSLRTGPNTEAFF TGCGCCAGCAGCCTCCGGACAGGGCCGAACACTGAAGCTTTCTTT
15 - TRBJ2-1 TRBD2 TRBV5-6 CASSLVVAGYNEQFF TGTGCCAGCAGCTTGGTGGTAGCGGGGTACAATGAGCAGTTCTTC
19 many TRBJ2-3 TRBD2 TRBV4-1 CASGQDQAGESRSTDTQYF TGCGCCAGCGGCCAAGACCAAGCGGGAGAATCTCGCAGCACAGATACGCAGTATTTT
16 many TRBJ2-2 TRBD2 TRBV12-3/TRBV12-4 CASITSGRVSTGELFF TGTGCCAGCATCACTAGCGGGAGGGTGAGCACCGGGGAGCTGTTTTTT
14 few TRBJ1-1 - TRBV20-1 CSARSHYSDTEAFF TGCAGTGCTAGGTCTCACTACTCTGACACTGAAGCTTTCTTT
12 - TRBJ1-1 TRBD1 TRBV12-3/TRBV12-4 CASSLPTGGAFF TGTGCCAGCAGTTTACCCACAGGGGGAGCTTTCTTT
17 many TRBJ2-1 - TRBV7-9 CASSLGPGASRLNEQFF TGTGCCAGCAGCTTAGGACCGGGGGCTAGCAGACTCAATGAGCAGTTCTTC
12 many TRBJ2-1 - TRBV20-1 CSAPDPPHEQFF TGCAGTGCCCCTGACCCACCCCATGAGCAGTTCTTC
13 many TRBJ1-1 TRBD1 TRBV24-1 CATRQGANTEAFF TGTGCCACCAGACAGGGGGCGAACACTGAAGCTTTCTTT
14 few TRBJ2-7 TRBD2 TRBV11-2 CASSLDGTSYEQYF TGTGCCAGCAGCTTAGATGGGACTAGCTACGAGCAGTACTTC
14 many TRBJ2-7 TRBD2 TRBV3-1 CASSYWTSRYEQYF TGTGCCAGCAGCTACTGGACTAGCAGGTACGAGCAGTACTTC
17 many TRBJ2-3 TRBD2 TRBV4-2 CASSQIPGTSGSDTQYF TGTGCCAGCAGCCAAATTCCGGGGACTAGCGGGAGCGATACGCAGTATTTT
15 many TRBJ2-2 - TRBV7-6 CAISGQTANTGELFF TGTGCCATCTCAGGCCAGACCGCGAACACCGGGGAGCTGTTTTTT
12 - TRBJ2-1 - TRBV6-6 CASSRLGYEQFF TGTGCCAGCAGCCGACTGGGGTATGAGCAGTTCTTC
15 many TRBJ1-5 TRBD1 TRBV15 CATSRSDRGGQPQHF TGTGCCACCAGCAGATCCGACAGGGGAGGACAGCCCCAGCATTTT
13 - TRBJ1-1 TRBD1 TRBV28 CASSPTGGGEAFF TGTGCCAGCAGCCCGACAGGGGGTGGTGAAGCTTTCTTT
15 many TRBJ2-1 TRBD1 TRBV4-2 CASSQGPGQGNEQFF TGTGCCAGCAGCCAAGGTCCGGGACAGGGAAATGAGCAGTTCTTC
12 many TRBJ2-4 - TRBV6-6 CASRPDGNIQYF TGTGCCAGCAGGCCAGATGGGAACATTCAGTACTTC
15 many TRBJ2-1 TRBD2 TRBV9 CASSVTAGRRNEQFF TGTGCCAGCAGCGTAACAGCGGGACGAAGGAATGAGCAGTTCTTC
14 many TRBJ1-2 - TRBV12-3/TRBV12-4 CATGLGEGVYGYTF TGTGCCACAGGGCTAGGAGAGGGCGTCTATGGCTACACCTTC
16 many TRBJ1-3 - TRBV5-5 CASSPGEGVKRNTIYF TGTGCCAGCAGCCCTGGTGAGGGGGTGAAGCGAAACACCATATATTTT
15 many TRBJ1-5 - TRBV5-1 CASSLSGADNQPQHF TGCGCCAGCAGCTTGTCTGGGGCGGACAATCAGCCCCAGCATTTT
12 many TRBJ1-1 - TRBV5-1 CASSLGLTEAFF TGCGCCAGCAGCTTGGGGCTAACTGAAGCTTTCTTT
16 many TRBJ2-1 - TRBV5-1 CASSPGLLQHYNEQFF TGCGCCAGCAGCCCTGGTCTACTACAACACTACAATGAGCAGTTCTTC
15 many TRBJ2-1 - TRBV29-1 CSVEGSRYSYNEQFF TGCAGCGTTGAGGGTAGCCGATACTCCTACAATGAGCAGTTCTTC
14 many TRBJ1-1 TRBD1 TRBV5-1 CASSWDSANTEAFF TGCGCCAGCAGCTGGGACAGTGCGAACACTGAAGCTTTCTTT
15 many TRBJ1-3 - TRBV7-9 CASSLPPGFGNTIYF TGTGCCAGCAGCCTACCACCCGGATTCGGAAACACCATATATTTT
12 many TRBJ2-7 TRBD1 TRBV20-1 CSARTGAYEQYF TGCAGTGCTCGGACAGGTGCCTACGAGCAGTACTTC
16 many TRBJ2-1 - TRBV6-5 CASSSPGDFYPLEQFF TGTGCCAGCAGTTCCCCGGGGGACTTCTACCCTCTTGAGCAGTTCTTC